The 10 T cell receptor beta chains listed next were all sequenced from one sample in a study of blood T cell repertoires in COVID-19. Sequencing used immunoSEQ multiplex PCR; TCRdb keeps in-frame clones, though not all of them. The sample yields just over 300,000 clones, over 75% seen once. The sequenced material came from PBMCs or T cells enriched from blood (not recorded which). The source of these receptors is a man aged 30-40 years who had recovered from COVID-19.

The chain uses TRBV5-1 and TRBJ2-5; 14 positions match TRBD2. Germline V lookup: CDR1 SGHRS, CDR2 YFSETQ. CDR3 length: 15 amino acids. J gave up 3 bases and V 4 bases, and 2 bases lay outside the gene matches. The CDR3 DNA reads as TGCGCCAGCAGCCCGGGACTAGCGGGGGAAGAGACCCAGTACTTC. Protein: CASSPGLAGEETQYF.

This chain uses TRBV29-1 with TRBJ1-1; maybe TRBD1 (6 bases). CDR3 length: 13 amino acids. Deletions cut 3 bases from V and 0 bases from J, with 8 bases between. Germline V gene sequence: CDR1 SQVTM, CDR2 ANQGSEA. The CDR3: CSVDRGMNTEAFF. CDR3 DNA: TGCAGCGTTGACAGGGGCATGAACACTGAAGCTTTCTTT.

CDR3 loop: CASSGWDNYEQYF. CDR3 DNA: TGTGCCAGCAGCGGGTGGGACAACTACGAGCAGTACTTC. The V call is TRBV7-9, the J call TRBJ2-7, with a weak D call TRBD1 (6 bases). V dropped 5 bases and J dropped 3 bases, with 11 bases sitting between them. This CDR3 region has 13 residues. Germline values: CDR1 SEHNR, CDR2 FQNEAQ (reference sequence).

CDR3 in DNA: TGTGCCAGCAGTGAAGCGACTAGCGGTACCTACGAGCAGTACTTC. Protein product: CASSEATSGTYEQYF. The chain has TRBV2 and TRBJ2-7; 9 bases line up with TRBD2. The CDR3 loop spans 15 amino acids. From germline, CDR1 is SNHLY and CDR2 FYNNEI. The junction had 2 bases not matched to a gene; V was cut back by 0 bases and J by 2 bases.

The chain links TRBV27 to TRBJ1-2, with 8 positions matching TRBD1. This CDR3 has 13 residues. V dropped 3 bases and J dropped 4; count of bases not matched to a gene: 1. Per germline, CDR1 MNHEY and CDR2 SMNVEV (reference sequence). CDR3 loop: CASSLTGAYGYTF. The CDR3 DNA reads as TGTGCCAGCAGTTTGACAGGGGCCTATGGCTACACCTTC.

The rearrangement links TRBV19 to TRBJ2-1; TRBD2 is a possible D gene (6 bases). This CDR3 contains 15 residues. Trimming took 6 bases from V and 5 from J, leaving 17 bases between them. Germline V gene sequence: CDR1 LNHDA, CDR2 SQIVND (reference sequence). CDR3 residues: CASRPSGGGHNEQFF. The CDR3 DNA is TGTGCCAGTAGACCCAGCGGCGGAGGGCACAATGAGCAGTTCTTC.

The chain combines TRBV7-2 with TRBJ2-7, with TRBD2 matching over 8 bases. This CDR3 comprises 18 residues. Germline CDR1 SGHTA, CDR2 FQGNSA. Trimming cost V 5 bases and J 4 bases; bases outside gene matches: 19. CDR3 amino acids: CASSRRGRGLGANYEQYF. CDR3 nucleotide sequence: TGTGCCAGCAGCCGCAGGGGCCGGGGACTAGGGGCCAATTACGAGCAGTACTTC.

This chain links TRBV13 with TRBJ1-3, with no clear D. Germline V gene sequence: CDR1 PRHDT, CDR2 FYEKMQ (reference sequence). V dropped 6 bases and J dropped 0 bases, with 6 bases sitting between them. This CDR3 contains 13 residues. The CDR3 protein is CASSPYSGNTIYF. The DNA of the CDR3 is TGTGCCAGCAGTCCGTACTCTGGAAACACCATATATTTT.

Comment on this clone: Other DNA sequences in the sample encode the same CDR3. The rearrangement links TRBV4-1 to TRBJ2-7; 9 bases align to TRBD1. Looked up from germline, CDR1 is MGHRA and CDR2 is YSYEKL. This CDR3 spans 15 amino acids. V lost 2 bases to trimming and J lost 3 bases; unmatched junction nucleotides: 5. CDR3 region: CASSQPGQGYYEQYF. The CDR3 nucleotides read TGCGCCAGCAGCCAACCTGGACAGGGGTACTACGAGCAGTACTTC.

The chain's CDR3 is CASSDEGTNTEAFF. The CDR3 bases are TGTGCCAGTAGTGATGAGGGGACTAACACTGAAGCTTTCTTT. The V and J genes are TRBV19 and TRBJ1-1; maybe TRBD1 (5 bases). The CDR3 loop spans 14 amino acids. CDR1 LNHDA and CDR2 SQIVND come from the germline V gene (reference sequence). V was cut by 5 bases and J by 2 bases, with 12 bases left in between.